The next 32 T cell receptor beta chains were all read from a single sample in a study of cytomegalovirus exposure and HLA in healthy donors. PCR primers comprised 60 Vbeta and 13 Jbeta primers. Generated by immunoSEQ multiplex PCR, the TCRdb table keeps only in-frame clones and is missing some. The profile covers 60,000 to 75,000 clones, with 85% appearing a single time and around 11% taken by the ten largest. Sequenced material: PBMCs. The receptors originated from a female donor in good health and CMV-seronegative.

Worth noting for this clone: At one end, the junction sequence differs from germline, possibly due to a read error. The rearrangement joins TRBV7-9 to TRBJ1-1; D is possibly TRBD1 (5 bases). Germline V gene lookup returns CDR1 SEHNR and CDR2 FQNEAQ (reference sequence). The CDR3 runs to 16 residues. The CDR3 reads CSSSLSGGEMNTEAFF. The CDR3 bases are TGTTCCAGCAGCTTAAGTGGGGGGGAAATGAACACTGAAGCTTTCTTT. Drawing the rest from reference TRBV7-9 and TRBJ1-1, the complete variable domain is DTGVSQNPRHKITKRGQNVTFRCDPISEHNRLYWYRQTLGQGPEFLTYFQNEAQLEKSRLLSDRFSAERPKGSFSTLEIQRTEQGDSAMYLCSSSLSGGEMNTEAFFGQGTRLTVV.

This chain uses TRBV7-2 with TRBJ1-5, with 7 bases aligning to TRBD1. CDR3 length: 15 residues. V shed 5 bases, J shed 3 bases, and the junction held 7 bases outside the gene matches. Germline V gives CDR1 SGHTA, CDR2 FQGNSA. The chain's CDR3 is CASSDGTDYNQPQHF. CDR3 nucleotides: TGTGCCAGCAGCGACGGGACAGATTACAATCAGCCCCAGCATTTT.

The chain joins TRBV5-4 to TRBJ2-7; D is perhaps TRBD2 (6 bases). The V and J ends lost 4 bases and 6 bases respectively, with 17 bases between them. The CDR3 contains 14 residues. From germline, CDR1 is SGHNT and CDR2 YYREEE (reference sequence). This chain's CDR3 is CASSQPGLRSEQYF. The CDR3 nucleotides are TGTGCCAGCAGCCAACCGGGACTCCGCTCCGAGCAGTACTTC.

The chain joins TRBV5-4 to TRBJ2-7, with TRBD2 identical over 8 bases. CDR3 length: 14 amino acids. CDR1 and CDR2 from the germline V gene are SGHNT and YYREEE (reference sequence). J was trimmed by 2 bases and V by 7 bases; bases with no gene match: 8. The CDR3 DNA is TGTGCCAGCCCCCCGGGGGGGGAACCCTACGAGCAGTACTTC. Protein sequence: CASPPGGEPYEQYF.

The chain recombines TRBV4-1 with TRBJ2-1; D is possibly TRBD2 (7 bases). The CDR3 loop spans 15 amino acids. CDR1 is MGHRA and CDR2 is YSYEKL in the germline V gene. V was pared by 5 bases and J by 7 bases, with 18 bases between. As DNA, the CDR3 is TGCGCCAGCAGCAAAGGGGGGACTATGTCTAATGAGCAGTTCTTC. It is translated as CASSKGGTMSNEQFF.

CDR3 loop: CASSISLGGGASYNEQFF. CDR3 coding DNA: TGTGCCAGCAGCATTAGCCTGGGCGGGGGGGCGTCCTACAATGAGCAGTTCTTC. The chain is built from TRBV7-9 and TRBJ2-1; 9 nucleotides align to TRBD2. The CDR3 has 18 residues. Trimming at V came to 5 bases and at J to 1 base, leaving 12 bases not matched to a gene. The germline CDR1 and CDR2 sequences are SEHNR and FQNEAQ (reference sequence).

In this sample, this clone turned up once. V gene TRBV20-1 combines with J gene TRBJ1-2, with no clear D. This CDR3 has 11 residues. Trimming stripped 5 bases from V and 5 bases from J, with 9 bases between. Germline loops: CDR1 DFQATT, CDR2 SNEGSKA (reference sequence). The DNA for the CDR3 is TGCAGTGCTCTCAGAGGATATGGCTACACCTTC. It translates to CSALRGYGYTF.

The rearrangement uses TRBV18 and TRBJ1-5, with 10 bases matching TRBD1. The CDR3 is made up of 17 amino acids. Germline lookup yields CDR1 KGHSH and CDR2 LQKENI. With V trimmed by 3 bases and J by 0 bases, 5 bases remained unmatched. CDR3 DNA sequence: TGTGCCAGCTCACCGGGACAGGGGAACCCTAGCAATCAGCCCCAGCATTTT. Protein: CASSPGQGNPSNQPQHF. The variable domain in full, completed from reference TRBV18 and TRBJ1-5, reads NAGVMQNPRHLVRRRGQEARLRCSPMKGHSHVYWYRQLPEEGLKFMVYLQKENIIDESGMPKERFSAEFPKEGPSILRIQQVVRGDSAAYFCASSPGQGNPSNQPQHFGDGTRLSIL.

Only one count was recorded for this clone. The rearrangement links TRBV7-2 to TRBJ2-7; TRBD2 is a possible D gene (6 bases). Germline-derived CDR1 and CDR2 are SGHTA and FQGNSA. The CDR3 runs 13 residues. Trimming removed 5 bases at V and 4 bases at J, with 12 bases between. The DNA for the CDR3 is TGTGCCAGCAGCCGGGGGAGGCTTTACGAGCAGTACTTC. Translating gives CASSRGRLYEQYF.

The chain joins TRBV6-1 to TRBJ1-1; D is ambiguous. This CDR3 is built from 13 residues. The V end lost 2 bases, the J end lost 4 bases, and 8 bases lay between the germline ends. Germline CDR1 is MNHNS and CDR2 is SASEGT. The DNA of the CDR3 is TGTGCCAGCAGTGAAACGGGGTCCACTGAAGCTTTCTTT. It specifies CASSETGSTEAFF.

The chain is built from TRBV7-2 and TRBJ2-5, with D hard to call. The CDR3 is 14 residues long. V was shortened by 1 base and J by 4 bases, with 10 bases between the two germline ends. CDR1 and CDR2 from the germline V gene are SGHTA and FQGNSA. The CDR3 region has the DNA TGTGCCAGCAGCTTAGATCAGTTCTCAGAGACCCAGTACTTC. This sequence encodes CASSLDQFSETQYF. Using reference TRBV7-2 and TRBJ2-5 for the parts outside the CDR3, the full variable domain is GAGVSQSPSNKVTEKGKDVELRCDPISGHTALYWYRQSLGQGLEFLIYFQGNSAPDKSGLPSDRFSAERTGGSVSTLTIQRTQQEDSAVYLCASSLDQFSETQYFGPGTRLLVL.

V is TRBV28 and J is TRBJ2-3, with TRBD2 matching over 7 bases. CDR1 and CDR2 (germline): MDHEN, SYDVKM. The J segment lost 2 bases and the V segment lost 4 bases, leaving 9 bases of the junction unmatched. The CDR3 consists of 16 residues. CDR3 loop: CASSSPGGPPTDTQYF. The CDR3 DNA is TGTGCCAGCAGTTCCCCGGGGGGTCCCCCCACAGATACGCAGTATTTT. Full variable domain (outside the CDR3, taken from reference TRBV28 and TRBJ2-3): DVKVTQSSRYLVKRTGEKVFLECVQDMDHENMFWYRQDPGLGLRLIYFSYDVKMKEKGDIPEGYSVSREKKERFSLILESASTNQTSMYLCASSSPGGPPTDTQYFGPGTRLTVL.

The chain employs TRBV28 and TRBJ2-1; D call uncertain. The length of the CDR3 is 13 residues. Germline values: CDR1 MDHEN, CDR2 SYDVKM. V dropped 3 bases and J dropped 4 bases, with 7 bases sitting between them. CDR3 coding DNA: TGTGCCAGCAGTTTTCCCCCGTACAATGAGCAGTTCTTC. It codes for CASSFPPYNEQFF.

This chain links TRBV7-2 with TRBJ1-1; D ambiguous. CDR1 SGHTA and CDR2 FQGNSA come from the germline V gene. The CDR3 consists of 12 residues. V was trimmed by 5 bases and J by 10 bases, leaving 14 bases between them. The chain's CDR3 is CASSRRRETAFF. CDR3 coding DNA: TGTGCCAGCAGCCGAAGGCGGGAGACAGCTTTCTTT.

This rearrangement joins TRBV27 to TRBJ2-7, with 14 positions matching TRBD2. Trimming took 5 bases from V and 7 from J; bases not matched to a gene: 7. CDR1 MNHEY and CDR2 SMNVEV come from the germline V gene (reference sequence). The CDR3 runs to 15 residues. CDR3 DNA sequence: TGTGCCAGCAGTCCGGGGACTAGCGGGGGTGGTGAGCAGTACTTC. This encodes CASSPGTSGGGEQYF.

The CDR3 loop is CATTATGIAKNIQYF. The CDR3 nucleotides are TGTGCCACCACTGCTACAGGGATAGCCAAAAACATTCAGTACTTC. The chain employs TRBV6-1 and TRBJ2-4; a weak D match, TRBD1 (6 bases). Between the trimmed V and J ends, which lost 10 bases and 0 bases, there was a span of 16 bases. Germline CDR1 MNHNS, CDR2 SASEGT. The CDR3 is 15 amino acids.

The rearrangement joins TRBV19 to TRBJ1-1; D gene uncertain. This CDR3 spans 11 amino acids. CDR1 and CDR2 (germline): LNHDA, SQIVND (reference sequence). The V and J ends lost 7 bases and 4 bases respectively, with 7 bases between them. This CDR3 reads CASMKSTEAFF. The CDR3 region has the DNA TGTGCCAGTATGAAGAGCACTGAAGCTTTCTTT.

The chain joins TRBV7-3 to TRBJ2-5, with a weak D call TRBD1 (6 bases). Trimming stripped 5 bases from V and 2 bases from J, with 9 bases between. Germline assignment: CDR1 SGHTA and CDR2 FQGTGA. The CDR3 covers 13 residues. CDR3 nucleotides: TGTGCCAGCAGCCCTACAGGGCAAGAGACCCAGTACTTC. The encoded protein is CASSPTGQETQYF.

In DNA, the CDR3 is TGTGCCAGTAGTATTGAGCGGGAGGGCGACGAGCAGTACTTC. Its translation: CASSIEREGDEQYF. The rearrangement joins TRBV19 to TRBJ2-7; 10 bases align to TRBD2. This CDR3 contains 14 residues. CDR1 is LNHDA and CDR2 is SQIVND in the germline V gene (reference sequence). With 3 bases clipped from V and 5 bases from J, the junction kept 4 bases outside the gene matches.

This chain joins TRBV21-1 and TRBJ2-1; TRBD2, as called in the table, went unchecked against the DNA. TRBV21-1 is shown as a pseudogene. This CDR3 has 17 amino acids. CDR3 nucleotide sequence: TGTGCCAGCAGCAAAATTTTAAGCGGGAGATATTACAATGAGCAGTTCTTC. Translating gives CASSKILSGRYYNEQFF.

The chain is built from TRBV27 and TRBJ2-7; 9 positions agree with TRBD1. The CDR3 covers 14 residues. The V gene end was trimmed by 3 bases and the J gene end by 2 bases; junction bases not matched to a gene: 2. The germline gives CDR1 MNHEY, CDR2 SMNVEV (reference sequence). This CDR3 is CASSLGQGPYEQYF. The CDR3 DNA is TGTGCCAGCAGTTTGGGACAGGGACCCTACGAGCAGTACTTC.

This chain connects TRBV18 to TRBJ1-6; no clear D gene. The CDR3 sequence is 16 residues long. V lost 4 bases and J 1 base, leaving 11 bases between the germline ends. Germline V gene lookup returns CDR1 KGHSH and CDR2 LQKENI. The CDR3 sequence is CASSRARGSYNSPLHF. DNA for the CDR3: TGTGCCAGCTCACGGGCCCGTGGGTCCTATAATTCACCCCTCCACTTT.

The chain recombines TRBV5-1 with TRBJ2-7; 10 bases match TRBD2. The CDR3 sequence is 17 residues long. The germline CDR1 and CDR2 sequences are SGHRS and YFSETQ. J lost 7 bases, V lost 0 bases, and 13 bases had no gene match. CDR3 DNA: TGCGCCAGCAGCTTGGGAGCGGGAGGGCCTCAATTGGGGGAGCAGTACTTC. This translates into CASSLGAGGPQLGEQYF.

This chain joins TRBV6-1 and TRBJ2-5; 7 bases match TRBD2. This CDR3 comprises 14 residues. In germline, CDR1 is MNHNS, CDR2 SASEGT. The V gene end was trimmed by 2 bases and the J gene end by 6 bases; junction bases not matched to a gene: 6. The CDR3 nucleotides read TGTGCCAGCAGTGAAATGGGAGGGGTACAGACCCAGTACTTC. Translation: CASSEMGGVQTQYF.

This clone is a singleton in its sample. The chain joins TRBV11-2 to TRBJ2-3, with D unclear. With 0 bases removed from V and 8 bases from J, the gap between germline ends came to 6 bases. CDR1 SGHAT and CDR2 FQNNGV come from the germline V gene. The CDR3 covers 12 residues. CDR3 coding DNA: TGTGCCAGCAGCTTAGATGAGCGTACGCAGTATTTT. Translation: CASSLDERTQYF.

For the CDR3, the DNA is TGTGCCAGTAGTATAGATTACAGGACCACCGGGGAGCTGTTTTTT. Protein: CASSIDYRTTGELFF. The V and J genes are TRBV19 and TRBJ2-2; D perhaps matches TRBD1 (5 bases). This CDR3 has 15 amino acids. V gave up 0 bases and J gave up 4 bases, with 9 bases separating them. Germline assignment: CDR1 LNHDA and CDR2 SQIVND (reference sequence).

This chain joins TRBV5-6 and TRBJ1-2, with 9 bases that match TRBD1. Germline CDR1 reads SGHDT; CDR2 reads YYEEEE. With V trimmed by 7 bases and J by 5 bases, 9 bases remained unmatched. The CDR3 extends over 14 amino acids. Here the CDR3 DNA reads TGTGCCAGCGTCCGGGACAGGGTTCGGTATGGCTACACCTTC. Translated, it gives CASVRDRVRYGYTF.

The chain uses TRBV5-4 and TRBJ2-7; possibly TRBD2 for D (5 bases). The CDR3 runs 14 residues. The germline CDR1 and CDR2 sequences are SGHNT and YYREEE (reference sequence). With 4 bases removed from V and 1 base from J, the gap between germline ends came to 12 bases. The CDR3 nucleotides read TGTGCCAGCAGCCCGGGATTAGGATCCTACGAGCAGTACTTC. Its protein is CASSPGLGSYEQYF.

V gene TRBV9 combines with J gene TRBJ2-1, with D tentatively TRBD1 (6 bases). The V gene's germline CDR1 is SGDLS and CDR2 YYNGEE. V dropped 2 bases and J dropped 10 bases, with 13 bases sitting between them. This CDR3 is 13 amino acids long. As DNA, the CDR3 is TGTGCCAGCAGCGTTTTATCAGGACAGGAGCAGTTCTTC. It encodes CASSVLSGQEQFF.

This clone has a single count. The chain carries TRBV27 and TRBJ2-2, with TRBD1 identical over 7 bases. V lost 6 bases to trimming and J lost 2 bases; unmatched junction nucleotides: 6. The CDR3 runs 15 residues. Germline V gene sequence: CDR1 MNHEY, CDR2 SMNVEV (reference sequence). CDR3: CASSKDRANTGELFF. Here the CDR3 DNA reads TGTGCCAGCAGCAAAGACAGGGCCAACACCGGGGAGCTGTTTTTT.

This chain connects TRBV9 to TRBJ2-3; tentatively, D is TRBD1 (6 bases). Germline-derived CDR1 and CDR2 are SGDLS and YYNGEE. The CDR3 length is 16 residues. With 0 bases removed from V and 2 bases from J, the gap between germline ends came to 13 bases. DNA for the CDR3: TGTGCCAGCAGCGTAGGGGCGACAGGCACCACAGATACGCAGTATTTT. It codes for CASSVGATGTTDTQYF. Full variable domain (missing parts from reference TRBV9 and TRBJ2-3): DSGVTQTPKHLITATGQRVTLRCSPRSGDLSVYWYQQSLDQGLQFLIQYYNGEERAKGNILERFSAQQFPDLHSELNLSSLELGDSALYFCASSVGATGTTDTQYFGPGTRLTVL.

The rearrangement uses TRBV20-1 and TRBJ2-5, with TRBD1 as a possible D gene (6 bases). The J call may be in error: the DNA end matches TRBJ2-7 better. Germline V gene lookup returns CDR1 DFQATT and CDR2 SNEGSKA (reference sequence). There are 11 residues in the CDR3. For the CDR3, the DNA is TGCAGTGCTTCCAGGGGCTACGAGCAGTACTTC. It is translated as CSASRGYEQYF.